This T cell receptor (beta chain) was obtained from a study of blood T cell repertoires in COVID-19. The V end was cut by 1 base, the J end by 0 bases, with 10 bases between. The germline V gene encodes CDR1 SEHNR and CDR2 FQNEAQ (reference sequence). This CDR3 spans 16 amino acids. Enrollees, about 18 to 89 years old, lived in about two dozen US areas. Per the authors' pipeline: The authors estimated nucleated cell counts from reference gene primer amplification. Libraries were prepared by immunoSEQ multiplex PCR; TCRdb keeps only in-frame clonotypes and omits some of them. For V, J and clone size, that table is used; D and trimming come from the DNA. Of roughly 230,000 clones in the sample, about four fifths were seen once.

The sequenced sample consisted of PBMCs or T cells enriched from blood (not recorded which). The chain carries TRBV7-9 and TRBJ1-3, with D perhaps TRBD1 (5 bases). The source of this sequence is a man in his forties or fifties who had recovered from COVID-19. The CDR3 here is CASSLGGGVSGNTIYF. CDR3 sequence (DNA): TGTGCCAGCAGCTTAGGGGGCGGTGTCTCTGGAAACACCATATATTTT.